This paragraph reports one T cell receptor beta chain. Its target is not known. Germline assignment: CDR1 MNHNS and CDR2 SASEGT. Trimming removed 11 bases from V and 7 bases from J; junction bases left unmatched: 8. CDR3 size: 12 residues. The entry originates in a study of cytomegalovirus exposure and HLA in healthy donors. Study-level results: Productive status was seen about 90% or about 30% of the time for most TCR beta V segments in an earlier analysis. On later analysis, the bulk of CMV-associated TCR beta chains appeared to be HLA-restricted. A later analysis showed that HLA-associated TCR beta chains had undergone more clonal expansion than equally common others.

Healthy individuals who donated bone marrow served as the donors. Amplification used 60 Vbeta primers and 13 Jbeta primers. Profiled with immunoSEQ multiplex PCR; TCRdb holds only in-frame clones, not every one. The profile shows around 150,000 clones, 76% of them singletons. Sequenced material: PBMCs. The rearrangement links TRBV6-1 to TRBJ1-2, with 9 positions matching TRBD1. This TCR was recovered from a young man in good health and CMV-seronegative. This chain's CDR3 is CADRGVSGGYTF. CDR3 bases: TGTGCCGACAGGGGGGTGAGCGGTGGCTACACCTTC.